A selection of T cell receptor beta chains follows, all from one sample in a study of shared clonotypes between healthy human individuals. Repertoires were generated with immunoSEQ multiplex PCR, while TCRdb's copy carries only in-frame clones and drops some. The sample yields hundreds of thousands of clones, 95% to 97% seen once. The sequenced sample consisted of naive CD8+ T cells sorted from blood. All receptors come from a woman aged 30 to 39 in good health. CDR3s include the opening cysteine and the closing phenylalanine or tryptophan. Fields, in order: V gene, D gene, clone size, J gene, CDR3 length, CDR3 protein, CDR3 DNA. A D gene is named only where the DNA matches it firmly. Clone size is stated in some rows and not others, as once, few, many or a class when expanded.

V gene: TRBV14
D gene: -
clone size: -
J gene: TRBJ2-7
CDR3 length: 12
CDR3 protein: CASSHVSYEQYF
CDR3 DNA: TGTGCCAGCAGCCACGTGAGCTACGAGCAGTACTTC

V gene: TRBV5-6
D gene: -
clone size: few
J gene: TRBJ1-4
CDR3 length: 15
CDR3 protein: CASSTSATSIEKLFF
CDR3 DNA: TGTGCCAGCAGCACATCGGCGACTTCTATCGAAAAACTGTTTTTT

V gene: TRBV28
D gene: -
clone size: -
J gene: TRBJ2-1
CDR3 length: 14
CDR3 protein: CASSLRGESNEQFF
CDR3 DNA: TGTGCCAGCAGTTTAAGGGGGGAATCCAATGAGCAGTTCTTC

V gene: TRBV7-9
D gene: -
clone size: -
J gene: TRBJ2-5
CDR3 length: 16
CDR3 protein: CASSLGVRLGQETQYF
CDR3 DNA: TGTGCCAGCAGCTTAGGGGTGAGACTCGGGCAAGAGACCCAGTACTTC

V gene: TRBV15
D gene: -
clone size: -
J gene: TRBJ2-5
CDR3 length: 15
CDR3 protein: CATSRGYNSRETQYF
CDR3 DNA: TGTGCCACCAGCAGAGGGTATAATTCAAGAGAAACCCAGTACTTC

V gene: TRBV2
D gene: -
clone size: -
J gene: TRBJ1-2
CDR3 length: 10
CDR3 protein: CASSDSGYTF
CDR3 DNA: TGTGCCAGCAGTGACTCGGGCTACACCTTC

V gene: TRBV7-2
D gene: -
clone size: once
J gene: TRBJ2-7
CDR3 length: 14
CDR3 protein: CASSRLRTSYEQYF
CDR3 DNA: TGTGCCAGCAGCCGCCTAAGGACCTCCTACGAGCAGTACTTC

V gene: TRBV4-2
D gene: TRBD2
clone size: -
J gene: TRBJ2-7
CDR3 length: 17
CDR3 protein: CASSQEAGTSGSYEQYF
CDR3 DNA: TGTGCCAGCAGCCAAGAGGCAGGGACTAGCGGTTCCTACGAGCAGTACTTC

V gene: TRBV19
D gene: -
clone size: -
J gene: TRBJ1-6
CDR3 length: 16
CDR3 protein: CASSTAGTDYNSPLHF
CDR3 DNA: TGTGCCAGTAGTACCGCCGGGACTGATTATAATTCACCCCTCCACTTT

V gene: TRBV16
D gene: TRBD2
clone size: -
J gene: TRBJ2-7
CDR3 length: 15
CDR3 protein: CASSQPGLAGGEQYF
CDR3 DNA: TGTGCCAGCAGCCAACCGGGACTAGCGGGAGGCGAGCAGTACTTC

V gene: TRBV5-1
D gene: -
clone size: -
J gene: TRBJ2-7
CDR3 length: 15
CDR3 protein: CASSLGGGLLGEQYF
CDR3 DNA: TGCGCCAGCAGCTTGGGCGGGGGCCTCCTCGGGGAGCAGTACTTC

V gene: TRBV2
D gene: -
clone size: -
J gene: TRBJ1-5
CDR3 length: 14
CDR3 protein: CASSEEGLNQPQHF
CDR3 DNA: TGTGCCAGCAGTGAAGAGGGCCTCAATCAGCCCCAGCATTTT

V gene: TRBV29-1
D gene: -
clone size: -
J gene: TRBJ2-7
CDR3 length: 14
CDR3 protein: CSVEVGSTSYEQYF
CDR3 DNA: TGCAGCGTTGAAGTTGGCAGTACCTCCTACGAGCAGTACTTC

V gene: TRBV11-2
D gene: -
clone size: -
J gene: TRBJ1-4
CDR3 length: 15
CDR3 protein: CASSLDLEGWEKLFF
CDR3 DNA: TGTGCCAGCAGCTTAGATCTCGAGGGTTGGGAAAAACTGTTTTTT

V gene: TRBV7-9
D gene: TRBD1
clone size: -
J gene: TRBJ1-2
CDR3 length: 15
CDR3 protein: CASSSGTGGLRGYTF
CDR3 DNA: TGTGCCAGCAGTTCCGGGACAGGGGGCCTACGAGGCTACACCTTC

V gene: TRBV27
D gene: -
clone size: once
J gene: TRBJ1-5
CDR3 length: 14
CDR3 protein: CASSLRTGNQPQHF
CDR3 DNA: TGTGCCAGCAGTCTACGGACAGGCAATCAGCCCCAGCATTTT

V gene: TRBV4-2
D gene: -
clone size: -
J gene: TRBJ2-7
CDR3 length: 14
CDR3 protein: CASSQAIGGYEQYF
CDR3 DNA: TGTGCCAGCAGCCAAGCTATAGGGGGCTACGAGCAGTACTTC

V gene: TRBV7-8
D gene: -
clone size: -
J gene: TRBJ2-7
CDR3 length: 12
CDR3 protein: CASRGDSAEQYF
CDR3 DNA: TGTGCCAGCCGGGGGGACAGCGCTGAGCAGTACTTC

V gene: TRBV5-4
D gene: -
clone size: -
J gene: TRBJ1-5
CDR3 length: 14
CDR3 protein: CASSLGGGGQPQHF
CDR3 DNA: TGTGCCAGCAGCTTGGGTGGAGGGGGTCAGCCCCAGCATTTT

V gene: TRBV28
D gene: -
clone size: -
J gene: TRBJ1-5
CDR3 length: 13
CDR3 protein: CASSVGGVRPQHF
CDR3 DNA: TGTGCCAGCAGCGTAGGGGGGGTTCGGCCCCAGCATTTT

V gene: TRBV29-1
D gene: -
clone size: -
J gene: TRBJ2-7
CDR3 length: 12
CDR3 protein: CSGCWDTYEQYF
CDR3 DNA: TGCAGCGGATGCTGGGACACCTACGAGCAGTACTTC

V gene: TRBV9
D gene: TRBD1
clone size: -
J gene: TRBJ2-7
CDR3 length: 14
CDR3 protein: CASSVGGGFYEQYF
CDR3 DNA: TGTGCCAGCAGCGTAGGAGGGGGCTTCTACGAGCAGTACTTC

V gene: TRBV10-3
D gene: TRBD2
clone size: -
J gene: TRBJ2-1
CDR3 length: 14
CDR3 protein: CAISVAGVSQEQFF
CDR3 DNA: TGTGCCATCAGTGTAGCGGGAGTGAGTCAGGAGCAGTTCTTC

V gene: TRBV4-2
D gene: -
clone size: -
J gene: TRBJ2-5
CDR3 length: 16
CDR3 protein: CASSSRFRGVHATQYF
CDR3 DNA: TGTGCCAGCAGCTCCCGGTTCCGAGGGGTGCACGCGACCCAGTACTTC

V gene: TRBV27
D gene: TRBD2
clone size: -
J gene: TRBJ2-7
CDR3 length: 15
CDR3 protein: CASSLVAGDAYEQYF
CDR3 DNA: TGTGCCAGCAGTTTAGTAGCGGGGGACGCTTACGAGCAGTACTTC

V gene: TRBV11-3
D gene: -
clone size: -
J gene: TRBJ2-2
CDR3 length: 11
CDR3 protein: CASSGFGELFF
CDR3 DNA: TGTGCCAGCTCGGGATTCGGGGAGCTGTTTTTT

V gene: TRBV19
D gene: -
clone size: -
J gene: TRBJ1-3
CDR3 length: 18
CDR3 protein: CASSIVWGTAATGNTIYF
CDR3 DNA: TGTGCCAGTAGTATAGTGTGGGGCACAGCGGCCACTGGAAACACCATATATTTT

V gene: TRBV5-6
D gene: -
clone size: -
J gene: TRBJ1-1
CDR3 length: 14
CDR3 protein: CASSFGLGNTEAFF
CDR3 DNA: TGTGCCAGCAGCTTTGGGTTGGGGAACACTGAAGCTTTCTTT

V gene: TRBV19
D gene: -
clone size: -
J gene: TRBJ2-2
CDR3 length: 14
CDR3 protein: CASSLGLGTGELFF
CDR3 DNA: TGTGCCAGCAGTCTGGGACTCGGGACCGGGGAGCTGTTTTTT

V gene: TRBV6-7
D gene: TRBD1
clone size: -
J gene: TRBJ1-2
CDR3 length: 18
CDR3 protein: CASRGSQFTRGECTGYTF
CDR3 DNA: TGTGCCAGCAGGGGTTCTCAATTTACCAGGGGGGAATGTACGGGCTACACCTTC

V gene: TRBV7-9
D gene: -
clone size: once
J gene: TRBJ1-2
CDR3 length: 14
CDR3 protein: CASSAQGLSDGYTF
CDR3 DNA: TGTGCCAGCAGCGCTCAGGGTCTATCGGATGGCTACACCTTC

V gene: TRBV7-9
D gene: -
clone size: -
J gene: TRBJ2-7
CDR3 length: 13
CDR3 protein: CASSDGRALEQYF
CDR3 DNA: TGTGCCAGCAGCGACGGGCGGGCCCTCGAGCAGTACTTC

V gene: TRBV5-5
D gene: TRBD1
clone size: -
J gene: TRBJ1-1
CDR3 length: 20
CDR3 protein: CASSLEAVAGGVGVGTEAFF
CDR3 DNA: TGTGCCAGCAGCTTGGAAGCGGTGGCAGGGGGCGTTGGGGTGGGCACTGAAGCTTTCTTT

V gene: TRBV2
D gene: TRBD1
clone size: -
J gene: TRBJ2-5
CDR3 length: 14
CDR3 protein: CASQQTGTEETQYF
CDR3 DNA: TGTGCCAGCCAACAGACAGGGACAGAAGAGACCCAGTACTTC

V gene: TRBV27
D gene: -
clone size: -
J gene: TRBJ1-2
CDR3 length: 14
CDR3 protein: CASTTTPGRHGYTF
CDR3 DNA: TGTGCCAGCACCACGACCCCAGGGAGGCATGGCTACACCTTC

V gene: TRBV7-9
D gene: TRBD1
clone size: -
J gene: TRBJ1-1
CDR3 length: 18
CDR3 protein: CASSLAPGQGSGLLEAFF
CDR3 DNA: TGTGCCAGCAGCTTAGCACCGGGACAGGGTTCCGGGTTGCTTGAAGCTTTCTTT

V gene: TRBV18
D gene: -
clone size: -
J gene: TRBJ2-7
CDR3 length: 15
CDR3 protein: CASSPEGLASYEQYF
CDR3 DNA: TGTGCCAGCTCACCCGAGGGCCTGGCCTCCTACGAGCAGTACTTC

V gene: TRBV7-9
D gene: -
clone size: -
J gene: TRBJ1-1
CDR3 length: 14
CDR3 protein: CASSFGGGGTEAFF
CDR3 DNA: TGTGCCAGCAGCTTCGGAGGGGGTGGCACTGAAGCTTTCTTT

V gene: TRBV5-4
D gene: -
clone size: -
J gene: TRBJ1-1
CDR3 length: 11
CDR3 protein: CASSSATEAFF
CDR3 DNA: TGTGCCAGCAGCTCCGCCACTGAAGCTTTCTTT

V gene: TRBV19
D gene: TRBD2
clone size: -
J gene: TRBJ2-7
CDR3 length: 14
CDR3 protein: CASSILAGDYEQYF
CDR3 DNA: TGTGCCAGTAGTATACTCGCGGGAGACTACGAGCAGTACTTC

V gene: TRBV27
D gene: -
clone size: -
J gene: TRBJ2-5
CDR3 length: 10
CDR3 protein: CASGTETQYF
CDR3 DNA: TGTGCCAGCGGGACTGAGACCCAGTACTTC

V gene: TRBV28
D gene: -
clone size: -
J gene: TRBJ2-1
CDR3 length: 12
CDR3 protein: CASSQDSLGEFF
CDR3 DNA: TGTGCCAGCAGTCAAGATTCCTTAGGAGAGTTCTTC

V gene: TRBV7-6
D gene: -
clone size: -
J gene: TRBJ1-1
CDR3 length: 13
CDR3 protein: CASSSRSNTEAFF
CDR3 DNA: TGTGCCAGCAGCTCCCGTAGCAACACTGAAGCTTTCTTT

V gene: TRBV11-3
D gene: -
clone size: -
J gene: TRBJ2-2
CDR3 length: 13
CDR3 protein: CASSQGNTGELFF
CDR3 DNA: TGTGCCAGCAGCCAAGGGAACACCGGGGAGCTGTTTTTT

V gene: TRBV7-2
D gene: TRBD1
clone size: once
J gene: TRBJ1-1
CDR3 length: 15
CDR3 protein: CASSTLGQMNTEAFF
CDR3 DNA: TGTGCCAGCAGCACCCTGGGACAGATGAACACTGAAGCTTTCTTT

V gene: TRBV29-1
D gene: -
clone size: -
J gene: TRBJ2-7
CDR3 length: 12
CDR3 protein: CSVGGATYEQYF
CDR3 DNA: TGCAGCGTTGGGGGAGCGACCTACGAGCAGTACTTC

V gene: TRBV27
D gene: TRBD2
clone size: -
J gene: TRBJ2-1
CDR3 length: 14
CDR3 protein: CASRGTSSYNEQFF
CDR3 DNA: TGTGCCAGTCGAGGGACTAGTTCCTACAATGAGCAGTTCTTC

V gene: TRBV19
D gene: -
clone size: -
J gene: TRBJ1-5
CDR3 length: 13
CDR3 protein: CASSVRDGQPQHF
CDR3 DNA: TGTGCCAGTAGCGTCAGGGACGGGCAGCCCCAGCATTTT

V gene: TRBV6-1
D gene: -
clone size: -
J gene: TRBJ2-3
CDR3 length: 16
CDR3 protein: CASSESWVHSTDTQYF
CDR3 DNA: TGTGCCAGCAGTGAATCATGGGTACATAGCACAGATACGCAGTATTTT

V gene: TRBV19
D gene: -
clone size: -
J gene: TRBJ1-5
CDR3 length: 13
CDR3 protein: CASMSYSNQPQHF
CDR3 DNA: TGTGCCAGTATGTCGTATAGCAATCAGCCCCAGCATTTT

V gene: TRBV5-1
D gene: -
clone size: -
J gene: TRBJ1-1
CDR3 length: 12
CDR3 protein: CASRGFGTEAFF
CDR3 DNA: TGCGCCAGCAGGGGTTTTGGCACTGAAGCTTTCTTT